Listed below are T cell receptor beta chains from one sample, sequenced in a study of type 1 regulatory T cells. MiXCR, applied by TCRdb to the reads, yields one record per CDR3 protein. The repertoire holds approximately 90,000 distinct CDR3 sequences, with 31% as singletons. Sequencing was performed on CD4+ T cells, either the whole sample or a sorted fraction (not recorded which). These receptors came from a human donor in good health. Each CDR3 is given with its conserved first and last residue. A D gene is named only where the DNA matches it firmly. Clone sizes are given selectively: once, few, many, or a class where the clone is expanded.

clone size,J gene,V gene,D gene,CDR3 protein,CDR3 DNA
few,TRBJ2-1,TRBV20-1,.,CSAPEGVGGGNEQFF,TGCAGTGCTCCAGAGGGAGTAGGTGGAGGCAATGAGCAGTTCTTC
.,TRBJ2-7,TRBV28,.,CASSLLVQSYEQYF,TGTGCCAGCAGTTTATTAGTCCAGTCCTACGAGCAGTACTTC
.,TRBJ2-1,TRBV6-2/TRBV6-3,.,CASSYGPGKSYNEQFF,TGTGCCAGCAGTTATGGGCCTGGGAAAAGCTACAATGAGCAGTTCTTC
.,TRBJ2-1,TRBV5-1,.,CASSLDSLGEQFF,TGCGCCAGCAGCTTGGACTCTCTCGGTGAGCAGTTCTTC
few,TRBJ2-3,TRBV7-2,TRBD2,CASSLETSGRNTQYF,TGTGCCAGCAGCTTAGAAACTAGCGGGAGGAATACGCAGTATTTT
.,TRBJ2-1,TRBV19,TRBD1,CASSARTGKDEQFF,TGTGCCAGTAGTGCTAGGACAGGGAAAGATGAGCAGTTCTTC
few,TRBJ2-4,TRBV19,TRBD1,CASSETDRKNIQYF,TGTGCCAGTAGTGAGACGGACAGGAAGAACATTCAGTACTTC
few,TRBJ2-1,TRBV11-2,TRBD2,CASNEAGTTSYNEQFF,TGTGCCAGCAACGAAGCCGGGACTACCTCCTACAATGAGCAGTTCTTC
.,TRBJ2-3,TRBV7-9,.,CASSLRAGSSTDTQYF,TGTGCCAGCAGCTTACGGGCGGGATCTAGCACAGATACGCAGTATTTT
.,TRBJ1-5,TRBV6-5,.,CASSYSRNSNQPQHF,TGTGCCAGCAGTTACTCCAGGAATAGCAATCAGCCCCAGCATTTT
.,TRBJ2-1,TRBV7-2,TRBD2,CASSLVRLAVYNEQFF,TGTGCCAGCAGCTTAGTTAGACTAGCGGTCTACAATGAGCAGTTCTTC
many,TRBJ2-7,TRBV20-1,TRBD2,CSANGLAGGREQYF,TGCAGTGCTAACGGACTAGCGGGAGGTCGAGAGCAGTACTTC
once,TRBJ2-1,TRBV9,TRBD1,CASSPTGQGGYNEQFF,TGTGCCAGCAGCCCGACGGGACAGGGAGGTTACAATGAGCAGTTCTTC
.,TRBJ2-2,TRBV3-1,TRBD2,CASSQAAGPGGLFF,TGTGCCAGCAGCCAAGCAGCGGGACCCGGGGGGCTGTTTTTT
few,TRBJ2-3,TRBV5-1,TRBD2,CASSLRLAGGTDTQYF,TGCGCCAGCAGCTTAAGACTAGCGGGAGGCACAGATACGCAGTATTTT
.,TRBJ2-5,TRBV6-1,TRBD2,CASSEALGTTQETQYF,TGTGCCAGCAGTGAAGCGCTGGGGACTACTCAAGAGACCCAGTACTTC
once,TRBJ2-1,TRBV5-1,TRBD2,CASSLDGLAGYNEQFF,TGCGCCAGCAGCTTGGATGGACTAGCGGGCTACAATGAGCAGTTCTTC
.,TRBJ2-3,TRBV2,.,CASSSGSSTDTQYF,TGTGCCAGCAGCAGCGGGTCAAGCACAGATACGCAGTATTTT
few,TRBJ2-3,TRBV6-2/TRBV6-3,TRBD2,CASTYRLAGGSSTDTQYF,TGTGCCAGCACCTACCGGCTAGCGGGAGGGTCTAGCACAGATACGCAGTATTTT
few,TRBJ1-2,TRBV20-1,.,CSASVRNYGYTF,TGCAGTGCTAGTGTACGGAACTATGGCTACACCTTC
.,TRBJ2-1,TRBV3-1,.,CASSQEALAGANNEQFF,TGTGCCAGCAGCCAAGAAGCACTGGCGGGGGCAAACAATGAGCAGTTCTTC
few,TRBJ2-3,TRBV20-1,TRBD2,CSVWDYSTDTQYF,TGCAGTGTCTGGGACTATAGCACAGATACGCAGTATTTT
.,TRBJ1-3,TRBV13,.,CASSATNGTLGNTIYF,TGTGCCAGCAGCGCAACCAACGGGACACTAGGAAACACCATATATTTT
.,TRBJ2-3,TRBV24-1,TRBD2,CATEAGDTQYF,TGTGCCACGGAAGCGGGGGATACGCAGTATTTT
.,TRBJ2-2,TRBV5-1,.,CASSGSGGGTGELFF,TGCGCCAGCAGCGGCTCAGGGGGGGGGACCGGGGAGCTGTTTTTT
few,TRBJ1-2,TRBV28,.,CASRQYGYTF,TGTGCCAGCAGACAGTATGGCTACACCTTC
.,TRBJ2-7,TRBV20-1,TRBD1,CSARRTGGLYEQYF,TGCAGTGCCCGAAGGACAGGGGGCTTGTACGAGCAGTACTTC
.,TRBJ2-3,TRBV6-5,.,CASSPSGWGPDTQYF,TGTGCCAGCAGTCCAAGCGGCTGGGGGCCAGATACGCAGTATTTT
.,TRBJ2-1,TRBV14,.,CASSRLEYREQFF,TGTGCCAGCAGCCGCCTGGAGTACCGTGAGCAGTTCTTC
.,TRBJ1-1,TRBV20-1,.,CSANRIDFTEAFF,TGCAGTGCTAATAGGATAGATTTCACTGAAGCTTTCTTT
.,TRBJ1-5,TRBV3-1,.,CASSGAGSNPQHF,TGTGCCAGCAGTGGGGCAGGGAGTAACCCCCAGCATTTT
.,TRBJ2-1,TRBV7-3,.,CASSLQLSNEQFF,TGTGCCAGCAGCCTACAGCTTTCCAATGAGCAGTTCTTC
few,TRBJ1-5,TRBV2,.,CASSRESGQPQHF,TGTGCCAGCAGTAGGGAGAGCGGTCAGCCCCAGCATTTT
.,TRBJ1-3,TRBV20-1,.,CSARGGSSGNTIYF,TGCAGTGCTAGAGGGGGCAGCTCTGGAAACACCATATATTTT
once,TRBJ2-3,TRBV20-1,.,CSAREVTDMQYF,TGCAGTGCTAGAGAAGTCACAGATATGCAGTATTTT
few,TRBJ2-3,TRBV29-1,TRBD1,CSVPDRATDTQYF,TGCAGCGTCCCGGACAGGGCTACAGATACGCAGTATTTT
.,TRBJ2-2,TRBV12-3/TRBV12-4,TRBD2,CASRQEGLAGVGGELFF,TGTGCCAGCAGACAGGAAGGACTAGCGGGAGTCGGCGGGGAGCTGTTTTTT
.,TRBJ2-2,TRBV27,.,CASSFRRAGELFF,TGTGCCAGCAGTTTTCGGAGGGCCGGGGAGCTGTTTTTT
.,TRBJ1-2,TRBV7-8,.,CASSLERGYGYTF,TGTGCCAGCAGCTTAGAGCGCGGCTATGGCTACACCTTC
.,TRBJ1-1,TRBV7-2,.,CASGVHRATEAFF,TGTGCCAGCGGTGTACACAGGGCCACTGAAGCTTTCTTT
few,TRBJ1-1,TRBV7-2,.,CASSLGAGLEAFF,TGTGCCAGCAGTCTAGGGGCCGGTCTGGAAGCTTTCTTT
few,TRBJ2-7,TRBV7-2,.,CASSYLGASGGEQYF,TGTGCCAGCAGTTACCTCGGGGCCTCTGGGGGCGAGCAGTACTTC
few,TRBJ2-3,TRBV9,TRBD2,CASSRAGGGTDTQYF,TGTGCCAGCAGCCGGGCGGGAGGAGGCACAGATACGCAGTATTTT
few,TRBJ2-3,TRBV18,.,CASSPQGSDTQYF,TGTGCCAGCTCACCACAGGGATCTGATACGCAGTATTTT
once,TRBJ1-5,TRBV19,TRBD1,CASSIGDRDFQPQHF,TGTGCCAGTAGTATCGGGGACAGGGATTTCCAGCCCCAGCATTTT